These 3 T cell receptor beta chains originate from one sample sequenced in a study of T cell responses to AZD1222 COVID-19 vaccine. Here immunoSEQ multiplex PCR was the method, and the copy in TCRdb shows in-frame clones only, minus some. This sample yields about 120,000 clones, of which around 90% are seen a single time; under 4.5% belongs to the top ten. Sequenced material: peripheral blood, taken 28 days after the second dose of the MenACWY control vaccine. These receptors all stem from an adult who received the MenACWY meningococcal vaccine as a control.

The V and J genes are TRBV7-2 and TRBJ1-6; 8 nucleotides line up with TRBD1. Trimming at V came to 0 bases and at J to 7 bases, leaving 2 bases not matched to a gene. The CDR3 extends over 15 amino acids. The germline V gene has CDR1 SGHTA and CDR2 FQGNSA. CDR3 loop: CASSLARGQNSPLHF. The CDR3 region has the DNA TGTGCCAGCAGCTTAGCCAGGGGGCAGAATTCACCCCTCCACTTT.

V gene TRBV7-8 combines with J gene TRBJ2-2; a possible D gene is TRBD1 (5 bases). This CDR3 comprises 17 residues. Germline V CDR1 and CDR2: SGHVS, FQNEAQ. The V end lost 5 bases, the J end lost 2 bases, and 18 bases lay between the germline ends. CDR3 nucleotide sequence: TGTGCCAGCAGCCGAGGCGGTGGGGCGACTAACACCGGGGAGCTGTTTTTT. This codes for CASSRGGGATNTGELFF.

The J gene is TRBJ2-1, the V gene TRBV7-9, with D tentatively TRBD2 (5 bases). CDR1 is SEHNR, CDR2 FQNEAQ, per germline (reference sequence). This CDR3 spans 14 amino acids. The V end was cut by 5 bases, the J end by 5 bases, with 13 bases between. In DNA form, the CDR3 reads TGTGCCAGCAGCAAGGTATCGGAGGACAATGAGCAGTTCTTC. Residues: CASSKVSEDNEQFF.